These 15 T cell receptor beta chains were sequenced from one sample in a study of cytomegalovirus exposure and HLA in healthy donors. The protocol was immunoSEQ multiplex PCR, while the TCRdb copy is restricted to in-frame clones and leaves out a portion. The sample has some 200,000 clones; 70% to 85% are singletons. Specimen: PBMCs. These receptors all stem from a woman aged 25 to 39 in good health and CMV-seropositive.

This clone was found a few times. The chain recombines TRBV7-2 with TRBJ1-2; possibly TRBD1 for D (5 bases). The CDR3 consists of 13 residues. Germline V gives CDR1 SGHTA, CDR2 FQGNSA. V was trimmed by 1 base and J by 4 bases, leaving 7 bases between them. The CDR3 coding sequence is TGTGCCAGCAGCTTAGAGGGGCTCTATGGCTACACCTTC. Translated, it gives CASSLEGLYGYTF.

The chain's CDR3 is CASSYRDSYYGYTF. The CDR3 bases are TGTGCCAGCAGTTATCGGGACAGCTACTATGGCTACACCTTC. The rearrangement links TRBV6-5 to TRBJ1-2, with 7 bases that match TRBD1. Germline values: CDR1 MNHEY, CDR2 SVGAGI. The CDR3 totals 14 residues. V shed 3 bases, J shed 3 bases, and the junction held 4 bases outside the gene matches.

This clone has a count of ten or more. Other DNA sequences of this sample code for an identical CDR3. The chain joins TRBV29-1 to TRBJ1-1; 8 nucleotides align to TRBD1. V shed 6 bases, J shed 3 bases, and the junction held 3 bases outside the gene matches. Germline CDR1 reads SQVTM; CDR2 reads ANQGSEA. The CDR3 runs to 12 residues. This CDR3 reads CSVQGADTEAFF. The CDR3 bases are TGCAGCGTGCAGGGGGCAGACACTGAAGCTTTCTTT.

This chain connects TRBV2 to TRBJ2-7, with 8 bases that match TRBD1. There are 15 residues in the CDR3. With V trimmed by 6 bases and J by 1 base, 8 bases remained unmatched. Per germline, CDR1 SNHLY and CDR2 FYNNEI. CDR3 amino acids: CASREDRALSYEQYF. In nucleotides, the CDR3 is TGTGCCAGCAGGGAGGACAGGGCACTATCCTACGAGCAGTACTTC.

The genes are TRBV4-1 and TRBJ2-2, with TRBD2 identical over 9 bases. V was pared by 0 bases and J by 6 bases, with 11 bases of the junction left unmatched. Germline V gives CDR1 MGHRA, CDR2 YSYEKL. This CDR3 is built from 18 residues. The CDR3 nucleotides are TGCGCCAGCAGCCAAGACGGGGCGGGAGGGCCGTTTTCCGGGGAGCTGTTTTTT. This encodes CASSQDGAGGPFSGELFF.

The V and J genes are TRBV7-3 and TRBJ1-1; D remains unclear. This CDR3 spans 13 amino acids. V dropped 5 bases and J dropped 1 base, with 8 bases sitting between them. The germline V gene encodes CDR1 SGHTA and CDR2 FQGTGA. For the CDR3, the DNA is TGTGCCAGCAGCCGGGGTACGAACACTGAAGCTTTCTTT. Residues: CASSRGTNTEAFF.

The J gene is TRBJ2-2, the V gene TRBV6-1, with unresolved D. Germline V gene sequence: CDR1 MNHNS, CDR2 SASEGT. The CDR3 spans 13 residues. V lost 6 bases to trimming and J lost 3 bases, with 8 bases between them. The CDR3 sequence is CASRDIDTGELFF. Here the CDR3 DNA reads TGTGCCAGCAGAGACATCGACACCGGGGAGCTGTTTTTT.

The chain is built from TRBV29-1 and TRBJ2-1; 7 nucleotides match TRBD1. The germline V gene encodes CDR1 SQVTM and CDR2 ANQGSEA. This CDR3 region has 15 residues. J gave up 5 bases and V 8 bases, and 15 bases lay outside the gene matches. CDR3 sequence: CSLTIDRVDDNEQFF. The CDR3 DNA is TGCAGCCTCACGATCGACAGGGTCGACGACAATGAGCAGTTCTTC.

This rearrangement joins TRBV4-1 to TRBJ2-7, with TRBD2 matching 12 bases. V trimming: 6 bases; J trimming: 0 bases; junction bases outside the gene matches: 9. The CDR3 loop spans 17 amino acids. The germline V gene encodes CDR1 MGHRA and CDR2 YSYEKL. The CDR3 is CASRPGLAGPVSYEQYF. The CDR3 DNA reads as TGCGCCAGCAGACCGGGACTAGCGGGCCCGGTCTCCTACGAGCAGTACTTC.

J is TRBJ1-1 and V is TRBV27; 7 positions agree with TRBD1. The germline V gene encodes CDR1 MNHEY and CDR2 SMNVEV (reference sequence). The V and J ends lost 4 bases and 2 bases, in that order; junction bases with no gene match: 7. The CDR3 contains 15 residues. In DNA, the CDR3 is TGTGCCAGCAGTTATGGGACAGATAGAAACACTGAAGCTTTCTTT. This gives the protein CASSYGTDRNTEAFF.

This sequence joins TRBV7-8 and TRBJ1-4; perhaps TRBD1 as D (5 bases). The V end lost 6 bases, the J end lost 7 bases, and 15 bases lay between the germline ends. The CDR3 totals 14 residues. In germline, CDR1 is SGHVS, CDR2 FQNEAQ. The CDR3 spells CASRKEGVGEKLFF. In nucleotides, the CDR3 is TGTGCCAGCAGAAAGGAAGGGGTGGGTGAAAAACTGTTTTTT.

The genes are TRBV11-3 and TRBJ2-1; tentative D call: TRBD2 (5 bases). Trimming stripped 4 bases from V and 8 bases from J, with 12 bases between. Germline CDR1 SGHNT, CDR2 YENEEA. The CDR3 totals 13 residues. In DNA form, the CDR3 reads TGTGCCAGCAGCTCCGGGGAGTATGATGAGCAGTTCTTC. Amino acid sequence: CASSSGEYDEQFF.

The chain has TRBV5-1 and TRBJ2-1; TRBD2 aligns across 9 bases. This CDR3 is built from 14 residues. Trimming at V came to 6 bases and at J to 5 bases, leaving 6 bases not matched to a gene. Germline V CDR1 and CDR2: SGHRS, YFSETQ. CDR3: CASKGREGNNEQFF. The CDR3 DNA reads as TGCGCCAGCAAAGGGCGGGAGGGAAACAATGAGCAGTTCTTC.

The chain links TRBV5-6 to TRBJ1-2, with 7 bases that match TRBD1. CDR1 and CDR2 (germline): SGHDT, YYEEEE. V lost 1 base, J lost 7 bases, and 7 bases stayed unmatched. The CDR3 is made up of 14 amino acids. This CDR3 is CASSLTGAHGGYTF. DNA of the CDR3: TGTGCCAGCAGCTTGACAGGGGCCCATGGTGGCTACACCTTC.

The chain links TRBV20-1 to TRBJ2-7; D is ambiguous. Deletions cut 5 bases from V and 3 bases from J, with 8 bases between. Germline V gives CDR1 DFQATT, CDR2 SNEGSKA (reference sequence). CDR3 size: 11 residues. Written as DNA, the CDR3 is TGCAGTGCTCCCTGGAGCTACGAGCAGTACTTC. This translates into CSAPWSYEQYF.